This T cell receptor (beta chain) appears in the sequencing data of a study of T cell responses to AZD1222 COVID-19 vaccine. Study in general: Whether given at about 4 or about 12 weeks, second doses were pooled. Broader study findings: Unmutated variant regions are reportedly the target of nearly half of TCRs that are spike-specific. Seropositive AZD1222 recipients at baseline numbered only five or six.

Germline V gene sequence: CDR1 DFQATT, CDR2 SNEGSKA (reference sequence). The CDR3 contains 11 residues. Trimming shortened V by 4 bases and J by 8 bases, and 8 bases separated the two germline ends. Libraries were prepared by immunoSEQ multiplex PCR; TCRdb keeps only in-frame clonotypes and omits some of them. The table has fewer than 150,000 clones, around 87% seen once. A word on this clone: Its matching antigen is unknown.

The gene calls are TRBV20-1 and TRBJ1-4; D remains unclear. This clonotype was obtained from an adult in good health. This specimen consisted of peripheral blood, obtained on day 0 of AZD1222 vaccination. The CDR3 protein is CSATREEKLFF. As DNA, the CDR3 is TGCAGTGCTACAAGGGAGGAAAAACTGTTTTTT.